Shown below are 8 T cell receptor beta chains from a single sample sequenced in a study of blood T cell repertoires in COVID-19. Assay used: immunoSEQ multiplex PCR; TCRdb lists only in-frame clones, some missing. This sample has 150,000 or so clones, with roughly 80% found just once. The sequenced material came from PBMCs or T cells enriched from blood (not recorded which). Source of these receptors: a man in his fifties who had recovered from COVID-19.

This clone came up a few times. The J gene is TRBJ1-5, the V gene TRBV18, with D perhaps TRBD1 (5 bases). Germline values: CDR1 KGHSH, CDR2 LQKENI. This CDR3 spans 18 amino acids. Trimming removed 1 base from V and 2 bases from J, with 18 bases in between. In DNA, the CDR3 is TGTGCCAGCTCACCACAGGCGCCATCCGACAGCGGCAATCAGCCCCAGCATTTT. It codes for CASSPQAPSDSGNQPQHF.

This clone was detected once. V and J are TRBV7-8 and TRBJ2-5; TRBD1 aligns across 8 bases. From germline, CDR1 is SGHVS and CDR2 FQNEAQ. This CDR3 is 15 amino acids long. Losses at the gene ends were 5 bases for V and 5 bases for J; bases not matched to a gene: 10. The CDR3 nucleotides read TGTGCCAGCAGCATAGGGACAGGAGGAGGGGAGACCCAGTACTTC. Its translation: CASSIGTGGGETQYF.

The chain links TRBV7-6 to TRBJ1-3; possible D gene TRBD1, 5 bases. Between the trimmed V and J ends, which lost 1 base and 2 bases, there was a span of 9 bases. This CDR3 spans 15 amino acids. Germline V lookup: CDR1 SGHVS, CDR2 FNYEAQ. The DNA for the CDR3 is TGTGCCAGCAGCTTAGTCGGGGGGACTGGAAACACCATATATTTT. Translating gives CASSLVGGTGNTIYF.

J is TRBJ1-1 and V is TRBV10-3; D call uncertain. Between the trimmed V and J ends, which lost 7 bases and 1 base, there was a span of 10 bases. In germline, CDR1 is ENHRY, CDR2 SYGVKD. The CDR3 is 13 residues long. The DNA of the CDR3 is TGTGCCATCAAGAGGGAAGAGAACACTGAAGCTTTCTTT. It encodes CAIKREENTEAFF.

This clone was picked up a small number of times. The CDR3 reads CASSLDRAGGYTF. The DNA for the CDR3 is TGTGCCAGCAGTCTAGACAGGGCTGGTGGCTACACCTTC. The chain recombines TRBV3-1 (or the pseudogene TRBV3-2) with TRBJ1-2; 7 bases fit TRBD1. The CDR3 contains 13 residues. The V gene end was trimmed by 6 bases and the J gene end by 7 bases; junction bases not matched to a gene: 8. Germline assignment: CDR1 LGHDT and CDR2 YNNKEL (reference sequence).

This chain connects TRBV27 to TRBJ1-1; unclear D gene. CDR3 length equals 16 residues. V lost 6 bases and J 0 bases, leaving 17 bases between the germline ends. Germline CDR1 is MNHEY and CDR2 is SMNVEV (reference sequence). CDR3 in amino acids: CASRRGGLLMNTEAFF. CDR3 sequence (DNA): TGTGCCAGCAGGCGGGGAGGACTTTTAATGAACACTGAAGCTTTCTTT.

The chain couples TRBV28 to TRBJ1-4; D not resolved. CDR1 is MDHEN and CDR2 is SYDVKM in the germline V gene. The CDR3 length is 15 residues. Deletions cut 3 bases from V and 7 bases from J, with 15 bases between. The CDR3 DNA is TGTGCCAGCAGTTTCTTGTCGGGATCTGGTGAAAAACTGTTTTTT. This encodes CASSFLSGSGEKLFF.

This rearrangement joins TRBV6-5 to TRBJ2-3; 10 bases match TRBD1. Germline V gene data show CDR1 as MNHEY and CDR2 as SVGAGI. The CDR3 is 15 residues long. With V trimmed by 8 bases and J by 2 bases, 7 bases remained unmatched. The CDR3 is CASALGQGITDTQYF. Here the CDR3 DNA reads TGTGCCAGCGCCTTGGGACAGGGGATCACAGATACGCAGTATTTT.